The clone carrying this T cell receptor (beta chain) was seen only a few times. Its target is unknown. These data come from a study of T cells after yellow fever vaccination. At the level of the study: SMART-Seq v4 Ultra Low Input served to prepare low-cell-number fractions.

TCRdb reanalysed the 5' RACE reads using MiXCR and keeps one entry per CDR3 protein. This sample carries a few hundred thousand distinct CDR3 sequences, 7% to 9% of them seen once, and the ten largest clones take approximately 15%. Findings of the study overall: Highly abundant clonotypes carried over from the bulk population could end up in FACS-sorted repertoires as contaminants.

Looked up from germline, CDR1 is SGHTA and CDR2 is FQGTGA. The CDR3 spans 14 residues. Trimming at V came to 7 bases and at J to 7 bases, leaving 9 bases not matched to a gene. The receptor was isolated from a young man who received the YFV17D yellow fever vaccine. The starting material was PBMCs, obtained more than 35 days after the first yellow fever vaccination. The J gene is TRBJ2-1, the V gene TRBV7-3; 8 bases align to TRBD2. The CDR3 bases are TGTGCCAGCAACAACGGGGGGGCGGAGAATGAGCAGTTCTTC. Translation: CASNNGGAENEQFF.